The clone carrying this T cell receptor (beta chain) has a count of ten or more. This sample is drawn from a study of early T cells in non-severe SARS-CoV-2 infection. Individual cDNA molecules were tagged with unique molecular identifiers, the study reported. TCRdb re-called the 5' RACE reads through MiXCR, storing one row per CDR3 protein. Of tens of thousands of distinct CDR3 sequences listed, under 4.5% are singletons. The CDR3 runs 15 residues. Germline trimming cut 8 bases from V and 3 bases from J; bases unmatched to any gene: 9. The clonotype was recovered from an adult who was a healthcare worker with PCR-confirmed SARS-CoV-2 infection or an uninfected control (not recorded which). Sequenced material: whole blood. The chain links TRBV12-3 or TRBV12-4 to TRBJ2-2, with 7 bases lining up with TRBD1. The CDR3 nucleotides read TGTGCCAGCGGACCCGCCGACAGGGACACCGGGGAGCTGTTTTTT. Its translation: CASGPADRDTGELFF.